The present T cell receptor (beta chain) was sequenced within a study of technical replicates of blood from four donors. The protocol was immunoSEQ multiplex PCR, while the TCRdb copy is restricted to in-frame clones and leaves out a portion. Counted here are almost 70,000 clones, around nine tenths occurring once; the ten biggest clones make up about 4.5%. The table lists this clone with a few counts. Germline V lookup: CDR1 LGHNA, CDR2 YSLEER. With 1 base clipped from V and 3 bases from J, the junction kept 12 bases outside the gene matches. The CDR3 is 19 residues long. The sequencing input was PBMCs. The sequence derives from a human donor in good health. Some clones in this sample may be carry-over from other donors' samples. The chain combines TRBV4-3 with TRBJ2-6; 7 bases are shared with TRBD2. The CDR3 here is CASSQGASGSSGGANVLTF. Written as DNA, the CDR3 is TGCGCCAGCAGCCAAGGAGCTAGCGGATCCTCCGGTGGGGCCAACGTCCTGACTTTC.